These 9 T cell receptor beta chains share one sample of origin, sequenced in a study of shared clonotypes between healthy human individuals. The naive CD8 subset, CD45RO-negative cells positively selected for CCR7, excluded terminally differentiated effector memory CD45RA+ cells. Produced via immunoSEQ multiplex PCR; TCRdb's table is partial and in-frame only. Among 560,000 or so clones listed, 95% to 96% were seen once. The sample taken for sequencing was naive CD8+ T cells sorted from blood. Source of these receptors: a woman aged 25 to 39 in good health.

This clone has only one observation. The rearrangement joins TRBV5-6 to TRBJ1-1; tentative D call: TRBD1 (6 bases). Deletions cut 4 bases from V and 6 bases from J, with 13 bases between. CDR1 and CDR2 from the germline V gene are SGHDT and YYEEEE. CDR3 length: 13 amino acids. The CDR3 protein is CASSPGQPAEAFF. CDR3 DNA: TGTGCCAGCAGCCCAGGACAGCCCGCTGAAGCTTTCTTT.

The genes are TRBV4-1 and TRBJ2-7, with D perhaps TRBD1 (5 bases). V was pared by 2 bases and J by 6 bases, with 20 bases between. The germline CDR1 and CDR2 sequences are MGHRA and YSYEKL. This CDR3 region has 16 residues. CDR3: CASSQRWGIGVFEQYF. DNA for the CDR3: TGCGCCAGCAGCCAAAGATGGGGCATCGGAGTGTTCGAGCAGTACTTC.

This chain connects TRBV28 to TRBJ1-5, with D unclear. The V and J ends lost 5 bases and 7 bases respectively, with 18 bases between them. Germline V gene lookup returns CDR1 MDHEN and CDR2 SYDVKM. This CDR3 comprises 15 residues. CDR3 sequence (DNA): TGTGCCAGCAGTCCTGGTGAACTGGGCGGCCAGCCCCAGCATTTT. Protein sequence: CASSPGELGGQPQHF.

The V gene is TRBV4-2, the J gene TRBJ2-5; 9 positions match TRBD2. Losses at the gene ends were 1 base for V and 4 bases for J; bases not matched to a gene: 7. The CDR3 loop spans 16 amino acids. The germline gives CDR1 LGHNA, CDR2 YNFKEQ. CDR3 amino acids: CASSQAVAGVGETQYF. CDR3 nucleotides: TGTGCCAGCAGCCAAGCTGTAGCGGGAGTAGGAGAGACCCAGTACTTC.

This chain links TRBV6-1 with TRBJ2-3; possible D gene TRBD2, 5 bases. The germline V and J ends were trimmed by 1 base and 2 bases, with 16 bases remaining between them. Germline CDR1 reads MNHNS; CDR2 reads SASEGT. CDR3 length: 17 amino acids. The CDR3 here is CASSEVPGNLNTDTQYF. The CDR3 bases are TGTGCCAGCAGTGAAGTCCCCGGGAATCTTAACACAGATACGCAGTATTTT.

The chain employs TRBV6-6 and TRBJ2-7; D is unclear. CDR3 length: 14 residues. Trimming stripped 2 bases from V and 3 bases from J, with 11 bases between. The germline V gene has CDR1 MNHNY and CDR2 SVGAGI (reference sequence). Here the CDR3 reads CASSYQDPNYEQYF. CDR3 DNA sequence: TGTGCCAGCAGTTACCAAGACCCAAACTACGAGCAGTACTTC.

CDR3 nucleotides: TGCGCCAGCAGCCACTCAGGGGGCGCCTACGAGCAGTACTTC. Translating gives CASSHSGGAYEQYF. The rearrangement uses TRBV4-1 and TRBJ2-7; 8 nucleotides agree with TRBD1. The ends lost 3 bases at V and 2 bases at J; junction bases unmatched: 3. The CDR3 consists of 14 residues. The germline V gene encodes CDR1 MGHRA and CDR2 YSYEKL.

V usage is TRBV10-2 and J usage is TRBJ2-7, with 9 bases aligning to TRBD1. The V segment lost 2 bases and the J segment 3 bases; nucleotides outside the gene matches: 2. CDR3 length: 14 amino acids. In germline, CDR1 is WSHSY, CDR2 SAAADI. CDR3 sequence: CASSEAGQGYEQYF. CDR3 DNA: TGCGCCAGCAGTGAGGCGGGACAGGGCTACGAGCAGTACTTC.

The chain couples TRBV5-6 to TRBJ2-7, with 8 nucleotides matching TRBD2. CDR1 is SGHDT and CDR2 is YYEEEE in the germline V gene. The V gene end was trimmed by 1 base and the J gene end by 2 bases; junction bases not matched to a gene: 8. This CDR3 has 16 amino acids. The CDR3 here is CASSLSPAGETYEQYF. CDR3 bases: TGTGCCAGCAGCTTGAGTCCAGCGGGAGAGACCTACGAGCAGTACTTC.